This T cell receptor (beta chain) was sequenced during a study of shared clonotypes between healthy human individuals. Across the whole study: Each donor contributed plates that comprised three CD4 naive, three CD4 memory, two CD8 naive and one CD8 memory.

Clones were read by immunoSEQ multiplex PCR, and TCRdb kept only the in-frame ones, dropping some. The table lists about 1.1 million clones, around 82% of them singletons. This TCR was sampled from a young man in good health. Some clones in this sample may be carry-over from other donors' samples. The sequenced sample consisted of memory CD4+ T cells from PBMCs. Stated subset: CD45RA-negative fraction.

DNA of the CDR3: TGTGCCAGCAGCCCGGGCGGGCCCACGAACACTGAAGCTTTCTTT. The encoded protein is CASSPGGPTNTEAFF. This chain uses TRBV5-6 with TRBJ1-1; D not resolved. The V gene lost 4 bases and the J gene lost 1 base, with 14 bases spanning the gap. The CDR3 length is 15 residues. Per the germline V gene, CDR1 is SGHDT and CDR2 is YYEEEE.